A selection of T cell receptor beta chains follows, all from one sample in a study of OX40 agonist ivuxolimab in advanced cancers. TCRdb's table, derived via immunoSEQ multiplex PCR, lists solely in-frame clones and lacks some. The profile shows under 70,000 clones, 80% to 90% of them singletons. The sequencing used CD4+ or CD8+ T cells sorted from blood, collected in a trial of the OX40 agonist ivuxolimab. The receptors stem from an adult with an advanced solid tumor such as melanoma, head and neck, liver or kidney cancer. Both conserved end residues are part of each CDR3. Each record gives: D gene, V gene, J gene, clone size, CDR3 DNA, CDR3 protein. D genes are given only for firm matches. The size of a clone is reported for some rows only, either as once, few or many, or as a class for expanded clones.

d_gene: -; v_gene: TRBV4-1; j_gene: TRBJ1-5; abundance: -; CDR3nt: TGCGCCAGCAGCCAAGATGCGGGACGCCGGCCCCAGCATTTT; CDR3aa: CASSQDAGRRPQHF
d_gene: -; v_gene: TRBV5-1; j_gene: TRBJ1-3; abundance: -; CDR3nt: TGCGCCAGCAGCCCCGGAGTATCTGGAAACACCATATATTTT; CDR3aa: CASSPGVSGNTIYF
d_gene: -; v_gene: TRBV6-6; j_gene: TRBJ1-2; abundance: -; CDR3nt: TGTGCCAGCAGTTACGGAGCAGGGTATGGCTACACCTTC; CDR3aa: CASSYGAGYGYTF
d_gene: -; v_gene: TRBV19; j_gene: TRBJ2-3; abundance: -; CDR3nt: TGTGCCAGTAGTATCGGTGTCGGTAGCACAGATACGCAGTATTTT; CDR3aa: CASSIGVGSTDTQYF
d_gene: TRBD2; v_gene: TRBV6-5; j_gene: TRBJ2-2; abundance: -; CDR3nt: TGTGCCAGCAGCCAGACTAGCGGGGGCCTTAGGGAGCTGTTTTTT; CDR3aa: CASSQTSGGLRELFF
d_gene: TRBD1; v_gene: TRBV19; j_gene: TRBJ2-1; abundance: -; CDR3nt: TGTGCCAGTAGCCAGCCCGGGACAGGGGTAAATGAGCAGTTCTTC; CDR3aa: CASSQPGTGVNEQFF
d_gene: TRBD1; v_gene: TRBV19; j_gene: TRBJ2-7; abundance: -; CDR3nt: TGTGCCAGCGGTGGCCTAGGACAGGGAGTCTACGAGCAGTACTTC; CDR3aa: CASGGLGQGVYEQYF
d_gene: -; v_gene: TRBV19; j_gene: TRBJ2-2; abundance: -; CDR3nt: TGTGCCAGTAGTAGGACTTCCCTGGTCACCGGGGAGCTGTTTTTT; CDR3aa: CASSRTSLVTGELFF
d_gene: TRBD1; v_gene: TRBV28; j_gene: TRBJ1-4; abundance: -; CDR3nt: TGTGCCAGCAGTTTTGGAGGGGGCTATAATGAAAAACTGTTTTTT; CDR3aa: CASSFGGGYNEKLFF
d_gene: -; v_gene: TRBV10-3; j_gene: TRBJ2-1; abundance: -; CDR3nt: TGTGCCATCACTGGGGGAGGGGGAGGGAATGAGCAGTTCTTC; CDR3aa: CAITGGGGGNEQFF
d_gene: -; v_gene: TRBV18; j_gene: TRBJ2-7; abundance: -; CDR3nt: TGTGCCAGCTCACCACCCGGGTGGACAGAGACCTACGAGCAGTACTTC; CDR3aa: CASSPPGWTETYEQYF
d_gene: -; v_gene: TRBV5-1; j_gene: TRBJ1-2; abundance: -; CDR3nt: TGCGCCAGCAGTTCTCCCGCCGGGCTCCTGGGAGGCGGCTACACCTTC; CDR3aa: CASSSPAGLLGGGYTF
d_gene: TRBD2; v_gene: TRBV2; j_gene: TRBJ2-1; abundance: -; CDR3nt: TGTGCCAGCACCCCACTAGCGGGAGGCCACAATGAGCAGTTCTTC; CDR3aa: CASTPLAGGHNEQFF
d_gene: TRBD1; v_gene: TRBV5-4; j_gene: TRBJ1-5; abundance: -; CDR3nt: TGTGCCGCCCTAGAGGGGACAGGTTCATCATTAGGCAATCAGCCCCAGCATTTT; CDR3aa: CAALEGTGSSLGNQPQHF
d_gene: -; v_gene: TRBV5-5; j_gene: TRBJ1-5; abundance: once; CDR3nt: TGTGCCAGCAGCTTGGATGCGGGAAATCAGCCCCAGCATTTT; CDR3aa: CASSLDAGNQPQHF
d_gene: -; v_gene: TRBV7-8; j_gene: TRBJ2-1; abundance: -; CDR3nt: TGTGCCAGCAGCCCTCGCTACGAGCAGTTCTTC; CDR3aa: CASSPRYEQFF
d_gene: -; v_gene: TRBV6-5; j_gene: TRBJ1-6; abundance: -; CDR3nt: TGTGCCAGCGGGAAACCAGGGTACGATTCACCCCTCCACTTT; CDR3aa: CASGKPGYDSPLHF
d_gene: TRBD1; v_gene: TRBV5-1; j_gene: TRBJ2-2; abundance: -; CDR3nt: TGCGCCAGCAGCTTGGGGGACAGGGCCACCGGGGAGCTGTTTTTT; CDR3aa: CASSLGDRATGELFF
d_gene: -; v_gene: TRBV2; j_gene: TRBJ2-7; abundance: -; CDR3nt: TGTGCCAGCAGCAGGGCTGGGGGGCTCGAGCAGTACTTC; CDR3aa: CASSRAGGLEQYF
d_gene: TRBD2; v_gene: TRBV9; j_gene: TRBJ2-2; abundance: -; CDR3nt: TGTGCCAGCAGCGTAGGGGTAGCGGGGGCCTTCGCGAACACCGGGGAGCTGTTTTTT; CDR3aa: CASSVGVAGAFANTGELFF
d_gene: -; v_gene: TRBV29-1; j_gene: TRBJ2-7; abundance: -; CDR3nt: TGCAGCGTTGTTCCGAAGGAAGGCGAGCAGTACTTC; CDR3aa: CSVVPKEGEQYF
d_gene: -; v_gene: TRBV15; j_gene: TRBJ2-1; abundance: -; CDR3nt: TGTGCCACCAGCAGAGGGGAGGCCTACAATGAGCAGTTCTTC; CDR3aa: CATSRGEAYNEQFF
d_gene: -; v_gene: TRBV28; j_gene: TRBJ1-1; abundance: once; CDR3nt: TGTGCCAGCAGCTCTCCTAGGGGGACGGTGAACACTGAAGCTTTCTTT; CDR3aa: CASSSPRGTVNTEAFF
d_gene: -; v_gene: TRBV7-2; j_gene: TRBJ2-1; abundance: -; CDR3nt: TGTGCCAGCAGCTTAGTGGGAGCTATCCACAATGAGCAGTTCTTC; CDR3aa: CASSLVGAIHNEQFF
d_gene: TRBD1; v_gene: TRBV28; j_gene: TRBJ1-3; abundance: once; CDR3nt: TGTGCCAGCAGTGTGACAGGACAGGGGGCCGGAAACACCATATATTTT; CDR3aa: CASSVTGQGAGNTIYF
d_gene: TRBD2; v_gene: TRBV10-2; j_gene: TRBJ2-7; abundance: once; CDR3nt: TGCGCCAGCAGCTACCTAGCGGCAGGGCAGTACTTC; CDR3aa: CASSYLAAGQYF
d_gene: -; v_gene: TRBV14; j_gene: TRBJ2-5; abundance: -; CDR3nt: TGTGCCAGCAGCCTGGGGGAGACCCAGTACTTC; CDR3aa: CASSLGETQYF
d_gene: -; v_gene: TRBV2; j_gene: TRBJ2-5; abundance: -; CDR3nt: TGTGCCAGCAGTGTTCAGAACACCTATCAGCAGTACTTC; CDR3aa: CASSVQNTYQQYF